This T cell receptor beta chain was sequenced in a study of T cells after yellow fever vaccination. General observations from the study: Compared with primary, the secondary response was weaker and peaked at day 5, not 15.

V was clipped by 6 bases and J by 5 bases, with 13 bases between them. The CDR3 spans 13 residues. CDR1 is SGHTA, CDR2 FQGNSA, per germline. Notes on this clonotype: The antigen is not known.

TCRdb called the 5' RACE reads again in MiXCR, with one record for every CDR3 protein. The sample consists of a few hundred thousand distinct CDR3 sequences, less than 20% of them appearing once. This sequence was found in a young man who received the YFV17D yellow fever vaccine. The sample here was PBMCs, taken 5 days after the first yellow fever vaccination. The chain uses TRBV7-2 and TRBJ1-1, with D unclear. CDR3 loop: CASRFPPGTEAFF. Written as DNA, the CDR3 is TGTGCCAGCAGGTTCCCCCCGGGTACTGAAGCTTTCTTT.